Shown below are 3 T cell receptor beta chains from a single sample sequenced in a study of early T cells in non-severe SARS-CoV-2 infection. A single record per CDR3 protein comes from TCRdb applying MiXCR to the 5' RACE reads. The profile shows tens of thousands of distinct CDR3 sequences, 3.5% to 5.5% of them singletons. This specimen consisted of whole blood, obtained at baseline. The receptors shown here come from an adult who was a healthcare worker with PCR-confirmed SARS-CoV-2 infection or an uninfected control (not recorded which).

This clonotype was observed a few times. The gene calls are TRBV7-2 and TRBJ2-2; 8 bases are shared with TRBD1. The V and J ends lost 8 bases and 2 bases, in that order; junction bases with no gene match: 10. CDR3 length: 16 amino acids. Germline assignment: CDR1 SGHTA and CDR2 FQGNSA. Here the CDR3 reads CASRYQTGANTGELFF. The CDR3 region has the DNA TGTGCCAGCCGGTACCAGACAGGGGCTAACACCGGGGAGCTGTTTTTT.

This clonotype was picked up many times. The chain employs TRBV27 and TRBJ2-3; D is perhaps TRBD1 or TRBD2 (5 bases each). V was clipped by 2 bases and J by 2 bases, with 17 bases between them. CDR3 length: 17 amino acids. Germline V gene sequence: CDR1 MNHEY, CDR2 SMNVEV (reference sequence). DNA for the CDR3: TGTGCCAGCAGTTTACGGGCACGGGGACCCTTCACAGATACGCAGTATTTT. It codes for CASSLRARGPFTDTQYF.

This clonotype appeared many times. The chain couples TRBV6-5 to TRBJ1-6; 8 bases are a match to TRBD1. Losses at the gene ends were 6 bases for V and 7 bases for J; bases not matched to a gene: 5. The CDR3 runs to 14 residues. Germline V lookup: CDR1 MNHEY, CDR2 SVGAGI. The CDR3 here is CASRRTGLNSPLHF. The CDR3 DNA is TGTGCCAGCAGGAGGACAGGGCTCAATTCACCCCTCCACTTT.